What follows are 5 T cell receptor beta chains derived from one specimen sequenced in a study of spatial heterogeneity in lung cancer. Time point defined: sample taken at primary tumor resection. Whole RNA, which was extracted from tumor, nontumor lung tissue or frozen PBMC, was sequenced without any cell sorting. MiXCR, run by TCRdb on the 5' RACE reads, gives a single entry per CDR3 protein. Of about 48,000 distinct CDR3 sequences in the sample, approximately 5% were seen once. The material was PBMCs, obtained at surgery. These receptors originate from a male donor with early-stage non-small cell lung cancer.

This clonotype was found many times. V is TRBV20-1 and J is TRBJ2-3; no definite D call. The germline V gene has CDR1 DFQATT and CDR2 SNEGSKA (reference sequence). The CDR3 covers 15 residues. V shed 0 bases and J shed 4 bases, with 14 bases lying between them. The CDR3 DNA reads as TGCAGTGCTAGAGATCTGGGTGGAGAAGCAGATACGCAGTATTTT. It codes for CSARDLGGEADTQYF.

This clonotype was picked up many times. The chain combines TRBV28 with TRBJ1-5; 8 positions match TRBD1. CDR1 is MDHEN and CDR2 is SYDVKM in the germline V gene. This CDR3 region has 16 residues. Germline trimming cut 5 bases from V and 0 bases from J; bases unmatched to any gene: 6. CDR3 sequence reads: CASSPTGEGSNQPQHF. Here the CDR3 DNA reads TGTGCCAGCAGTCCGACAGGGGAGGGTAGCAATCAGCCCCAGCATTTT. Full variable domain (outside the CDR3, taken from reference TRBV28 and TRBJ1-5): DVKVTQSSRYLVKRTGEKVFLECVQDMDHENMFWYRQDPGLGLRLIYFSYDVKMKEKGDIPEGYSVSREKKERFSLILESASTNQTSMYLCASSPTGEGSNQPQHFGDGTRLSIL.

The chain joins TRBV18 to TRBJ2-2; 13 bases line up with TRBD2. Germline assignment: CDR1 KGHSH and CDR2 LQKENI. This CDR3 comprises 17 residues. V trimming: 2 bases; J trimming: 4 bases; junction bases outside the gene matches: 4. Here the CDR3 reads CASSPGLAGARTGELFF. The DNA of the CDR3 is TGTGCCAGCTCACCAGGACTAGCGGGAGCGCGCACCGGGGAGCTGTTTTTT.

This clonotype was found many times. The V gene is TRBV27, the J gene TRBJ2-3; TRBD2 matches 11 bases. This CDR3 has 17 residues. Germline CDR1 and CDR2: MNHEY and SMNVEV (reference sequence). V trimming: 5 bases; J trimming: 3 bases; junction bases outside the gene matches: 10. The CDR3 sequence: CASSPGTSGYRTDTQYF. In DNA form, the CDR3 reads TGTGCCAGCAGTCCCGGGACTAGCGGATACCGAACAGATACGCAGTATTTT.

This clonotype was seen at least ten times. The rearrangement links TRBV20-1 to TRBJ2-5; maybe TRBD1 (5 bases). Deletions cut 5 bases from V and 2 bases from J, with 12 bases between. From germline, CDR1 is DFQATT and CDR2 SNEGSKA (reference sequence). CDR3 length equals 13 residues. The CDR3 reads CSASQGGQETQYF. CDR3 coding DNA: TGCAGTGCTTCCCAGGGTGGGCAAGAGACCCAGTACTTC.